The source of this T cell receptor beta chain is a study of cytomegalovirus exposure and HLA in healthy donors. General study results and limits: A cluster of highly shared sequence variants was likely a sequencing artifact. One variant, a missense change in DCLRE1C, was linked in a later analysis to TCR beta V- and J-gene trimming. Through in vitro validation, three CMV-associated chains were shown to be specific for CMV antigens.

Primers for the PCR totalled 60 Vbeta and 13 Jbeta. The authors' processing: As a later analysis found, there were 82 million or so unique TCR beta chains, of which roughly 11 million were shared. Sequenced by immunoSEQ multiplex PCR; TCRdb stores in-frame clones only, minus some. V and J calls and clone size are copied from that table; D and trimming were computed from the DNA. Among about 140,000 clones listed, 70% to 85% were seen once. Turning to this clone: Its antigen is unknown.

The clonotype was recovered from a man aged 35 to 55 in good health and CMV-seropositive. Sequenced sample: PBMCs.

The CDR3 region has the DNA TGTGCCAGAGACGAGGGCCCAGGTGAGAGGGAGCAGTACTTC. Protein sequence: CARDEGPGEREQYF. The V gene is TRBV6-4, the J gene TRBJ2-7; D possibly corresponds to TRBD2 (5 bases). The CDR3 spans 14 residues. The V and J ends lost 9 bases and 7 bases respectively, with 22 bases between them. Germline assignment: CDR1 MRHNA and CDR2 SNTAGT.